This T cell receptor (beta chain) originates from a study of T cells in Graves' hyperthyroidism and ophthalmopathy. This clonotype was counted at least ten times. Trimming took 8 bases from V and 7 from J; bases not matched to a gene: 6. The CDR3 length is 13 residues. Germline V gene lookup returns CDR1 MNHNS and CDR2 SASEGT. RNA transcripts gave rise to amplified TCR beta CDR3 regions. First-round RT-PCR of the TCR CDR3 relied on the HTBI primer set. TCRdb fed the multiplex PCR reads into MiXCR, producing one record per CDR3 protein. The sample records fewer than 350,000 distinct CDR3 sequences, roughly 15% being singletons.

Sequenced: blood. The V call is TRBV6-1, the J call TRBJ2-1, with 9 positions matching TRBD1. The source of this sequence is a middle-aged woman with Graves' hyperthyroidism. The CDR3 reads CASQQGARNEQFF. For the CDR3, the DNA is TGTGCCAGCCAACAGGGGGCAAGGAATGAGCAGTTCTTC.